One and the same sample provided the 8 T cell receptor beta chains below, sequenced in a study of PD-1 blockade in classical Hodgkin lymphoma. Sequencing used immunoSEQ multiplex PCR; TCRdb keeps in-frame clones, though not all of them. Altogether more than 40,000 clones are present, about 70% being singletons, with the ten largest covering 20% to 25%. Relapse after autologous stem cell transplantation occurred in every patient, and brentuximab vedotin exposure varied. The specimen was peripheral blood mononuclear cells (PBMCs), collected at baseline. These TCRs come from a human donor with classical Hodgkin lymphoma.

The CDR3 DNA sequence: TGTGCCAGCAGTGAAGGGGGGCAGAGCAATCAGCCCCAGCATTTT. The encoded protein is CASSEGGQSNQPQHF. The chain is built from TRBV2 and TRBJ1-5, with D tentatively TRBD1 (6 bases). Germline V gene sequence: CDR1 SNHLY, CDR2 FYNNEI. The CDR3 spans 15 residues. The ends were cut back, 1 base at V and 1 base at J, with 8 bases in the middle.

The chain employs TRBV19 and TRBJ1-1; 7 bases line up with TRBD1. Losses at the gene ends were 4 bases for V and 6 bases for J; bases not matched to a gene: 11. Germline V gene sequence: CDR1 LNHDA, CDR2 SQIVND (reference sequence). The CDR3 has 15 residues. The CDR3 bases are TGTGCCAGTAGTAAGTTATCGACAGGGCGGCCTGAAGCTTTCTTT. Residues: CASSKLSTGRPEAFF.

V and J are TRBV6-5 and TRBJ2-5; 9 bases match TRBD2. The CDR3 is 16 amino acids. J lost 1 base, V lost 0 bases, and 3 bases had no gene match. Germline CDR1 MNHEY, CDR2 SVGAGI. CDR3 DNA: TGTGCCAGCAGTTACTCGGCGGGAGGGCCCCAAGAGACCCAGTACTTC. This translates into CASSYSAGGPQETQYF.

The rearrangement links TRBV5-1 to TRBJ2-5, with TRBD2 identical over 14 bases. Germline CDR1 is SGHRS and CDR2 is YFSETQ. The J segment lost 5 bases and the V segment lost 3 bases, leaving 6 bases of the junction unmatched. The CDR3 sequence is 16 residues long. The CDR3 spells CASSWRLAGGEETQYF. The CDR3 DNA sequence: TGCGCCAGCAGCTGGCGACTAGCGGGAGGGGAGGAGACCCAGTACTTC.

The chain has TRBV6-5 and TRBJ2-7, with D possibly TRBD2 on 6 matching bases. With 5 bases removed from V and 0 bases from J, the gap between germline ends came to 11 bases. The CDR3 sequence is 14 residues long. CDR1 and CDR2 from the germline V gene are MNHEY and SVGAGI. The CDR3 nucleotides read TGTGCCAGCAGTCCTCTAGCGACCTCCTACGAGCAGTACTTC. Translation gives CASSPLATSYEQYF.

A single count supports this clone. This chain uses TRBV6-5 with TRBJ2-1; D perhaps matches TRBD1 (5 bases). V was cut by 4 bases and J by 12 bases, with 10 bases left in between. CDR1 and CDR2 (germline): MNHEY, SVGAGI. There are 11 residues in the CDR3. In nucleotides, the CDR3 is TGTGCCAGCAGTTTAGGGGTCGGGCAGTTCTTC. This gives the protein CASSLGVGQFF.

This clone was seen a single time. V is TRBV7-9 and J is TRBJ1-1, with no clear D. CDR3 length: 14 residues. The V end lost 3 bases, the J end lost 0 bases, and 8 bases lay between the germline ends. Germline V CDR1 and CDR2: SEHNR, FQNEAQ (reference sequence). CDR3 protein: CASSFAVLNTEAFF. The CDR3 DNA is TGTGCCAGCAGCTTCGCAGTCTTGAACACTGAAGCTTTCTTT.

This clone was seen a handful of times. CDR3 nucleotides: TGTGCCAGTAGCACGGGACAGAACACCGGGGAGCTGTTTTTT. Translating gives CASSTGQNTGELFF. The chain carries TRBV19 and TRBJ2-2; tentative D call: TRBD1 (6 bases). Germline values: CDR1 LNHDA, CDR2 SQIVND (reference sequence). V was pared by 6 bases and J by 1 base, with 9 bases between. This CDR3 region has 14 residues.